This TCR beta chain was recovered during a study of cytomegalovirus exposure and HLA in healthy donors. The study, taken as a whole, reports: The CMV antigen specificity of a few CMV-associated chains was confirmed through in vitro analysis.

This clone was detected a few times. What it binds is not known. PCR employed 60 Vbeta and 13 Jbeta primers. The protocol was immunoSEQ multiplex PCR, while the TCRdb copy is restricted to in-frame clones and leaves out a portion. This table holds about 55,000 clones, about 67% found once. V lost 4 bases to trimming and J lost 10 bases, with 14 bases between them. This CDR3 spans 14 amino acids. Germline CDR1 KGHSH, CDR2 LQKENI. The receptor was derived from a man aged 40-55 years in good health and CMV-seropositive. The sequencing sample was made of PBMCs. V gene TRBV18 combines with J gene TRBJ1-6, with D possibly matching TRBD1 (5 bases). The CDR3: CASSRAGERSPLHF. The CDR3, as DNA: TGTGCCAGCTCACGGGCGGGGGAACGATCACCCCTCCACTTT.